This entry lists 4 T cell receptor beta chains sequenced from one sample in a study of blood T cell repertoires in COVID-19. Some clones are missing from TCRdb's copy, which holds only in-frame ones; the method was immunoSEQ multiplex PCR. The sample yields over 120,000 clones, 80% to 90% seen once. The material sequenced was peripheral blood. All receptors come from a man aged 60 to 69 with active or convalescent COVID-19.

Only one count was recorded for this clone. CDR3 bases: TGTGCCGCCCAGACGGGGGTTGGAGGCCTTTCACCCCTCCACTTT. Protein: CAAQTGVGGLSPLHF. The chain uses TRBV10-3 and TRBJ1-6, with D perhaps TRBD1 (5 bases). CDR1 ENHRY and CDR2 SYGVKD come from the germline V gene. Trimming took 11 bases from V and 9 from J, leaving 23 bases between them. CDR3 length: 15 amino acids.

The gene calls are TRBV6-5 and TRBJ2-3; 8 bases map to TRBD2. V shed 4 bases, J shed 0 bases, and the junction held 3 bases outside the gene matches. CDR1 is MNHEY, CDR2 SVGAGI, per germline. The CDR3 runs 15 residues. As DNA, the CDR3 is TGTGCCAGCAGTTTGTCTAGCGGGAGCACAGATACGCAGTATTTT. This translates into CASSLSSGSTDTQYF.

This clone was seen only a few times. The rearrangement links TRBV4-2 to TRBJ1-4; 9 bases match TRBD1. This CDR3 has 15 amino acids. Germline V gives CDR1 LGHNA, CDR2 YNFKEQ. J was trimmed by 6 bases and V by 6 bases; bases with no gene match: 8. The CDR3 spells CASRTSTGGDEKLFF. CDR3 DNA: TGTGCCAGCAGAACTTCGACAGGGGGAGATGAAAAACTGTTTTTT.

V is TRBV7-2 and J is TRBJ2-7, with D possibly being TRBD1 (6 bases). Between the trimmed V and J ends, which lost 5 bases and 0 bases, there was a span of 11 bases. The germline CDR1 and CDR2 sequences are SGHTA and FQGNSA. This CDR3 spans 14 amino acids. The CDR3 DNA is TGTGCCAGCAGCATGCTAGGGGGCTCCTACGAGCAGTACTTC. It specifies CASSMLGGSYEQYF.